This TCR beta chain was captured by sequencing in a study of blood T cell repertoires in COVID-19. The trim removed 8 bases at V and 4 bases at J, leaving 4 bases unmatched. This CDR3 region has 13 residues. Germline V gene lookup returns CDR1 LNHDA and CDR2 SQIVND (reference sequence). With respect to this clone: Other nucleotide sequences from this sample produce the same CDR3.

Some clones are missing from TCRdb's copy, which holds only in-frame ones; the method was immunoSEQ multiplex PCR. The top ten hold roughly 1.4% of the sample, which has just over 65,000 clones, roughly 89% seen once. The TCR sequence derives from a man aged 60-69 years with acute or convalescent COVID-19. The chain combines TRBV19 with TRBJ1-5; 8 bases are shared with TRBD1. Sample: peripheral blood. The CDR3 DNA follows: TGTGCCAGTGGGACAGGTCAAAATCAGCCCCAGCATTTT. Amino acids: CASGTGQNQPQHF.